The 25 T cell receptor beta chains listed next were all sequenced from one sample in a study of blood T cells in healthy people across ages. A sample-barcoded 5' primer and a J-beta primer mix were used in a second PCR of about 7 to 11 cycles. TCRdb re-called the 5' RACE reads through MiXCR, storing one row per CDR3 protein. The sample records some 1,000,000 distinct CDR3 sequences, almost 25% being singletons. In addition, the sample was reused for a study of T cells of mothers and their children.

Sequencing was carried out using blood. Receptors originate from a girl aged 2 to 9 in good health.

Worth noting for this clonotype: Compared with germline, one end of the junction differs, possibly owing to a read error. The rearrangement links TRBV20-1 to TRBJ1-4; no reliable D call. The CDR3 spans 16 residues. Germline CDR1 is DFQATT and CDR2 is SNEGSKA (reference sequence). The CDR3 bases are TGCAGTGCCGAGGGCAGAAGATCGTCAACTAATGAAGAACTGTTTTTT. The encoded protein is CSAEGRRSSTNEELFF.

The V call is TRBV5-1, the J call TRBJ2-5; 7 nucleotides align to TRBD2. Germline V lookup: CDR1 SGHRS, CDR2 YFSETQ. Trimming removed 4 bases from V and 5 bases from J; junction bases left unmatched: 8. The CDR3 covers 14 residues. The CDR3 reads CASSPIGGGETQYF. CDR3 nucleotide sequence: TGCGCCAGCAGCCCAATCGGGGGAGGGGAGACCCAGTACTTC.

In its sample, this clonotype was seen a few times. This rearrangement joins TRBV3-1 to TRBJ1-2; no definite D call. The germline CDR1 and CDR2 sequences are LGHDT and YNNKEL (reference sequence). The CDR3 is 16 amino acids. The ends were cut back, 1 base at V and 4 bases at J, with 16 bases in the middle. This CDR3 reads CASSQGEGIPGYGYTF. The CDR3 nucleotides are TGTGCCAGCAGCCAAGGAGAGGGCATTCCCGGCTATGGCTACACCTTC.

This chain uses TRBV10-2 with TRBJ2-1; D remains unclear. The last part of the DNA fits TRBJ2-7 better; the J call may be wrong. Germline CDR1 and CDR2: WSHSY and SAAADI. CDR3 length: 15 residues. CDR3 sequence (DNA): TGCGCCAGCAGTGAGCCCTACAGAGATCGCTACGAGCAGTACTTC. As protein: CASSEPYRDRYEQYF.

This clonotype was seen just once. The rearrangement uses TRBV20-1 and TRBJ2-7; D call uncertain. CDR3 length: 12 residues. The V end was cut by 3 bases, the J end by 0 bases, with 6 bases between. CDR1 and CDR2 (germline): DFQATT, SNEGSKA (reference sequence). The CDR3 here is CSASSNSYEQYF. The CDR3 DNA is TGCAGTGCTAGCAGCAACTCCTACGAGCAGTACTTC.

This chain joins TRBV5-1 and TRBJ2-1; D call uncertain. The CDR3 contains 16 residues. V lost 0 bases and J 8 bases, leaving 18 bases between the germline ends. Germline-derived CDR1 and CDR2 are SGHRS and YFSETQ. The CDR3 loop is CASSLEVGVVDHEQFF. The CDR3 DNA is TGCGCCAGCAGCTTGGAAGTGGGCGTAGTTGACCATGAGCAGTTCTTC.

The V call is TRBV6-2 or TRBV6-3, the J call TRBJ2-4, with TRBD1 identical over 9 bases. CDR3 length: 16 residues. Germline V CDR1 and CDR2: MNHEY, SVGEGT. J lost 6 bases, V lost 0 bases, and 6 bases had no gene match. The CDR3 reads CASSYSKGTGINIQYF. The CDR3 coding sequence is TGTGCCAGCAGTTACTCGAAAGGGACAGGGATAAACATTCAGTACTTC.

The rearrangement links TRBV6-1 to TRBJ2-1; D is undetermined. Germline loops: CDR1 MNHNS, CDR2 SASEGT. CDR3 length equals 11 residues. Trimming left V 6 bases short and J 8 bases short, with 8 bases between. The CDR3 coding sequence is TGTGCCAGCAGATTTGGCGATGAGCAGTTCTTC. Residues: CASRFGDEQFF.

The rearrangement links TRBV5-1 to TRBJ2-1; 10 bases align to TRBD1. The CDR3 covers 17 residues. Germline V gene lookup returns CDR1 SGHRS and CDR2 YFSETQ. J was trimmed by 8 bases and V by 0 bases; bases with no gene match: 11. Here the CDR3 reads CASSLGITGTGEDEQFF. CDR3 sequence (DNA): TGCGCCAGCAGCTTGGGTATCACCGGGACAGGGGAGGATGAGCAGTTCTTC.

The chain has TRBV6-5 and TRBJ1-2; 7 bases fit TRBD1. V was clipped by 2 bases and J by 6 bases; unmatched bases: 9. CDR1 is MNHEY, CDR2 SVGAGI, per germline. CDR3 size: 15 residues. The CDR3 here is CASSYTKTGEDGYTF. The CDR3 DNA is TGTGCCAGCAGTTACACAAAAACAGGGGAGGATGGCTACACCTTC.

At least ten counts were recorded for this clonotype. This chain connects TRBV18 to TRBJ2-3; D possibly corresponds to TRBD2 (5 bases). V dropped 8 bases and J dropped 6 bases, with 12 bases sitting between them. This CDR3 has 12 amino acids. Per the germline V gene, CDR1 is KGHSH and CDR2 is LQKENI. CDR3 nucleotide sequence: TGTGCCAGCAGTCCTAGCTCGGATACGCAGTATTTT. It translates to CASSPSSDTQYF.

This clonotype was seen only a few times. The J gene is TRBJ1-4, the V gene TRBV13, with D possibly being TRBD1 (6 bases). The CDR3 covers 13 residues. CDR1 and CDR2 (germline): PRHDT, FYEKMQ (reference sequence). The germline V and J ends were trimmed by 5 bases and 9 bases, with 13 bases remaining between them. The CDR3 coding sequence is TGTGCCAGCAGCAGCCGGACAGTCCAAAAACTGTTTTTT. As protein: CASSSRTVQKLFF.

CDR3 amino acids: CASSLTAPPSTDTQYF. CDR3 nucleotide sequence: TGTGCCAGCAGTTTAACGGCCCCACCGAGCACAGATACGCAGTATTTT. This chain joins TRBV28 and TRBJ2-3, with D hard to call. This CDR3 contains 16 residues. The germline CDR1 and CDR2 sequences are MDHEN and SYDVKM. With 2 bases removed from V and 0 bases from J, the gap between germline ends came to 12 bases.

This clonotype was found a few times. This chain joins TRBV6-2 or TRBV6-3 and TRBJ2-7, with D perhaps assigned TRBD1 or TRBD2 (6 bases each). Germline V gives CDR1 MNHEY, CDR2 SVGEGT. Trimming cost V 5 bases and J 0 bases, with 14 bases left between them. The CDR3 consists of 15 residues. As DNA, the CDR3 is TGTGCCAGCAGTGTTTACCGGGGGCCCTCCTACGAGCAGTACTTC. It yields the protein CASSVYRGPSYEQYF.

The gene calls are TRBV7-2 and TRBJ2-5, with 8 bases lining up with TRBD2. The germline V gene encodes CDR1 SGHTA and CDR2 FQGNSA. Trimming at V came to 2 bases and at J to 2 bases, leaving 4 bases not matched to a gene. The CDR3 is made up of 15 amino acids. The CDR3 DNA reads TGTGCCAGCAGCTTATGGCGGGGGGAACAAGAGACCCAGTACTTC. The encoded protein is CASSLWRGEQETQYF.

This chain uses TRBV7-9 with TRBJ2-2; either TRBD1 or TRBD2 may fit D (7 bases each). The CDR3 has 18 residues. Deletions cut 4 bases from V and 5 bases from J, with 23 bases between. Germline V gene data show CDR1 as SEHNR and CDR2 as FQNEAQ (reference sequence). In DNA, the CDR3 is TGTGCCAGCAGCTCCCTACCCATGACAGGGAGGGCTACCGGGGAGCTGTTTTTT. It specifies CASSSLPMTGRATGELFF. The full variable domain, rest sourced from reference TRBV7-9 and TRBJ2-2, is DTGVSQNPRHKITKRGQNVTFRCDPISEHNRLYWYRQTLGQGPEFLTYFQNEAQLEKSRLLSDRFSAERPKGSFSTLEIQRTEQGDSAMYLCASSSLPMTGRATGELFFGEGSRLTVL.

This chain uses TRBV7-2 with TRBJ2-3; the match to TRBD2 covers 12 bases. CDR3 length equals 15 residues. Germline V CDR1 and CDR2: SGHTA, FQGNSA. Germline trimming cut 8 bases from V and 2 bases from J; bases unmatched to any gene: 5. The DNA for the CDR3 is TGTGCCAGCCTCCTAGCGGGGGGGTCCACAGATACGCAGTATTTT. It is translated as CASLLAGGSTDTQYF.

V usage is TRBV15 and J usage is TRBJ2-5; no clear D gene. The germline V gene has CDR1 LNHNV and CDR2 YYDKDF (reference sequence). V lost 0 bases and J 5 bases, leaving 10 bases between the germline ends. The CDR3 length is 14 residues. The CDR3, as DNA: TGTGCCACCAGCAGAGATCAGTTGAGGGAGACCCAGTACTTC. It encodes CATSRDQLRETQYF.

This clonotype was counted only a few times. The rearrangement joins TRBV9 to TRBJ1-1; D might be TRBD1 (5 bases). CDR3 length: 15 residues. Germline V gene data show CDR1 as SGDLS and CDR2 as YYNGEE. V was shortened by 3 bases and J by 1 base, with 13 bases between the two germline ends. CDR3: CASSASGTGNTEAFF. CDR3 DNA: TGTGCCAGCAGCGCTTCCGGGACGGGGAACACTGAAGCTTTCTTT.

This clonotype was observed a few times. The chain couples TRBV20-1 to TRBJ2-4; 7 nucleotides line up with TRBD1. Germline CDR1 is DFQATT and CDR2 is SNEGSKA (reference sequence). V was clipped by 2 bases and J by 9 bases; unmatched bases: 4. The CDR3 length is 12 residues. The CDR3 nucleotides read TGCAGTGCTAGACCACAGGGGTTCATTCAGTACTTC. This codes for CSARPQGFIQYF.

This clonotype was counted a few times. This chain uses TRBV13 with TRBJ2-5, with 12 nucleotides matching TRBD2. After removal of 5 bases from V and 5 bases from J, the junction contained 3 bases not matched to a gene. Germline CDR1 reads PRHDT; CDR2 reads FYEKMQ (reference sequence). The CDR3 has 14 amino acids. This chain's CDR3 is CASSRTSGIETQYF. The CDR3 DNA is TGTGCCAGCAGCCGGACTAGCGGGATTGAGACCCAGTACTTC.

This clonotype was picked up a small number of times. The chain recombines TRBV20-1 with TRBJ2-5; 10 bases fit TRBD1. There are 14 residues in the CDR3. Unmatched junction bases numbered 4, after V lost 4 bases and J lost 2 bases. Germline CDR1 and CDR2: DFQATT and SNEGSKA (reference sequence). CDR3 nucleotides: TGCAGTGCTACCCCGGGACAGGGGCAAGAGACCCAGTACTTC. Residues: CSATPGQGQETQYF.

This clonotype came up a few times. V usage is TRBV7-8 and J usage is TRBJ1-2; 12 bases match TRBD1. Trimming removed 7 bases from V and 5 bases from J; junction bases left unmatched: 11. This CDR3 contains 16 residues. Per germline, CDR1 SGHVS and CDR2 FQNEAQ. The CDR3, as DNA: TGTGCCAGCACTTCTTCCGGGACAGGGGGCTGGTATGGCTACACCTTC. Translating it yields CASTSSGTGGWYGYTF.

This clonotype appeared a few times. The chain combines TRBV3-1 with TRBJ2-6; no reliable D call. V was cut by 4 bases and J by 6 bases, with 7 bases left in between. CDR3 length: 13 residues. Germline V lookup: CDR1 LGHDT, CDR2 YNNKEL (reference sequence). This CDR3 is CASSRVEANVLTF. CDR3 in DNA: TGTGCCAGCAGCCGCGTCGAGGCCAACGTCCTGACTTTC.

This clonotype was seen a handful of times. The chain joins TRBV7-6 to TRBJ2-1; D remains unclear. Germline V gives CDR1 SGHVS, CDR2 FNYEAQ. This CDR3 has 15 residues. Trimming removed 5 bases from V and 3 bases from J, with 14 bases in between. The CDR3 sequence: CASSPERESYNEQFF. The CDR3 DNA sequence: TGTGCCAGCAGCCCGGAGCGAGAGAGCTACAATGAGCAGTTCTTC.